This T cell receptor (beta chain) was recorded in a study of cytomegalovirus exposure and HLA in healthy donors. Broader study findings: While the bulk of TCR sequences proved rare, some public TCRs turned up in many donors.

This clone was found once. The antigen remains undetermined. The table came from immunoSEQ multiplex PCR; TCRdb's copy has only in-frame clones and leaves some out. The profile shows about 400,000 clones, about nine tenths of them singletons. The CDR3 contains 17 residues. Germline loops: CDR1 SGHVS, CDR2 FNYEAQ. V lost 0 bases, J lost 6 bases, and 10 bases stayed unmatched. The sequenced sample consisted of PBMCs. The clonotype comes from a woman younger than 35 in good health and CMV-seronegative. The chain employs TRBV7-6 and TRBJ2-1; TRBD1 matches at 8 bases. The CDR3 region has the DNA TGTGCCAGCAGCTTAGCGTGGAAAGGACAGGGCGGCAATGAGCAGTTCTTC. It specifies CASSLAWKGQGGNEQFF.